The present T cell receptor (beta chain) was sequenced within a study of cytomegalovirus exposure and HLA in healthy donors. General observations from the study: Published work reported that the classifier diagnosed cytomegalovirus status with high specificity and sensitivity. In most subjects, TCR beta sequences reportedly gave accurate predictions of HLA-A and HLA-B alleles. As a later analysis showed, a missense DCLRE1C variant was linked to trimming of TCR beta V- and J-genes. Excluded: some indistinguishable V segments such as TRBV6-2 and TRBV6-3.

The V end was cut by 2 bases, the J end by 4 bases, with 18 bases between. CDR1 is MGHRA and CDR2 is YSYEKL in the germline V gene. CDR3 length equals 17 residues. Vbeta (60) and Jbeta (13) primers were used in the PCR. Clones were sequenced by immunoSEQ multiplex PCR, and TCRdb holds only the in-frame ones, with some missing. The sample has roughly 180,000 clones, around 80% seen once. This clone was detected a few times. Its specificity is not known. The sequencing sample was made of PBMCs. The TCR originated in a young woman in good health and CMV-seropositive. V usage is TRBV4-1 and J usage is TRBJ1-5; D unclear. The CDR3 spells CASSQSVMRVANQPQHF. The CDR3 bases are TGCGCCAGCAGCCAAAGTGTGATGCGGGTAGCAAATCAGCCCCAGCATTTT.